This T cell receptor (beta chain) was sequenced during a study of chemoradiotherapy in HPV16-positive cancers. Study as a whole: Functional T-cell assays on a couple of HPV16-positive patients' cells defined candidate HPV-specific clones and common TCR motifs. General study results and limits: Better recurrence-free survival went with HPV-responsive T-cell expansion in HPV16-positive patients. Non-HPV-specific T cells did not expand in tumors during treatment, whereas candidate HPV-specific clones and E7-related motifs did.

Samples were taken several times over chemoradiotherapy. Some clones are missing from TCRdb's copy, which holds only in-frame ones; the method was immunoSEQ multiplex PCR. The sample shows about 3,500 clones, approximately 93% of them seen only once. Trimming took off 2 bases at V and 2 bases at J, with 10 bases between the two ends. The length of the CDR3 is 14 residues. The germline V gene has CDR1 MNHEY and CDR2 SVGAGI. On this clone: Its target is unknown.

Specimen: tumor tissue, collected from a patient who underwent chemoradiotherapy. The chain carries TRBV6-5 and TRBJ2-7, with a possible D match to TRBD1 (5 bases). The sequence was obtained from a human donor with HPV-associated anogenital cancer. The CDR3 protein is CASSYGAGTYEQYF. CDR3 nucleotide sequence: TGTGCCAGCAGTTACGGGGCTGGGACCTACGAGCAGTACTTC.